The 27 T cell receptor beta chains listed next were all sequenced from one sample in a study of T-cell memory formation after mild COVID-19. TCRdb called the 5' RACE reads again in MiXCR, with one record for every CDR3 protein. The data hold a few hundred thousand distinct CDR3 sequences, with approximately 14% observed a single time. Sequencing used PBMCs or a T cell subset sorted from them (not recorded which). The receptors shown here come from a man aged 18 to 29 who had mild COVID-19 (a few samples of this study predate the infection). Cell type and time point are not known.

The genes are TRBV12-3 or TRBV12-4 and TRBJ2-4, with TRBD2 matching 8 bases. V lost 0 bases, J lost 8 bases, and 9 bases stayed unmatched. There are 16 residues in the CDR3. The CDR3 DNA reads TGTGCCAGCAGTTTAGCGCTGGGCGGGGGGACGGACATTCAGTACTTC. It specifies CASSLALGGGTDIQYF.

This clonotype was counted a few times. V gene TRBV7-2 combines with J gene TRBJ1-5; D uncertain. The ends were cut back, 2 bases at V and 3 bases at J, with 11 bases in the middle. This CDR3 has 15 amino acids. CDR1 and CDR2 (germline): SGHTA, FQGNSA. CDR3 nucleotide sequence: TGTGCCAGCAGCTTAATTCCCGGGTTCAATCAGCCCCAGCATTTT. Its translation is CASSLIPGFNQPQHF. Variable domain in full (rest from reference TRBV7-2 and TRBJ1-5): GAGVSQSPSNKVTEKGKDVELRCDPISGHTALYWYRQSLGQGLEFLIYFQGNSAPDKSGLPSDRFSAERTGGSVSTLTIQRTQQEDSAVYLCASSLIPGFNQPQHFGDGTRLSIL.

The genes are TRBV20-1 and TRBJ1-2, with D unclear. V was trimmed by 3 bases and J by 4 bases, leaving 9 bases between them. The CDR3 consists of 12 residues. In germline, CDR1 is DFQATT, CDR2 SNEGSKA (reference sequence). The CDR3: CSASGRGYGYTF. The CDR3, as DNA: TGCAGTGCTAGTGGGAGAGGCTATGGCTACACCTTC.

This clonotype was counted between two and nine times. The rearrangement uses TRBV24-1 and TRBJ1-2, with D hard to call. The CDR3 sequence is 15 residues long. Trimming took 2 bases from V and 4 from J, leaving 13 bases between them. Germline CDR1 KGHDR, CDR2 SFDVKD. The CDR3 sequence: CATSDSSGSIYGYTF. For the CDR3, the DNA is TGTGCCACCAGTGATTCCTCCGGAAGCATCTATGGCTACACCTTC.

V and J are TRBV9 and TRBJ1-2; D is uncertain. Per the germline V gene, CDR1 is SGDLS and CDR2 is YYNGEE. The CDR3 consists of 14 residues. V lost 0 bases and J 0 bases, leaving 6 bases between the germline ends. The CDR3 DNA reads as TGTGCCAGCAGCGTAGACCTAACTAACTATGGCTACACCTTC. This codes for CASSVDLTNYGYTF.

The gene calls are TRBV10-3 and TRBJ2-2; TRBD1 agrees at 9 bases. This CDR3 has 18 amino acids. The germline gives CDR1 ENHRY, CDR2 SYGVKD. The trim removed 3 bases at V and 2 bases at J, leaving 10 bases unmatched. CDR3 region: CAISDSLQGAANTGELFF. The CDR3 region has the DNA TGTGCCATCAGTGACAGCTTACAGGGGGCTGCAAACACCGGGGAGCTGTTTTTT.

The CDR3 is CASSPSPGDGSYEQYF. The CDR3 DNA follows: TGCGCCAGCAGCCCTAGCCCCGGGGACGGGTCCTACGAGCAGTACTTC. The rearrangement links TRBV4-3 to TRBJ2-7; D possibly matches TRBD1 or TRBD2 (5 bases each). The CDR3 consists of 16 residues. The V gene lost 4 bases and the J gene lost 1 base, with 17 bases spanning the gap. Germline CDR1 and CDR2: LGHNA and YSLEER.

Only a few counts were recorded for this clonotype. The rearrangement joins TRBV7-2 to TRBJ2-7; 9 nucleotides line up with TRBD2. The CDR3 totals 17 residues. V was clipped by 5 bases and J by 2 bases; unmatched bases: 13. CDR1 SGHTA and CDR2 FQGNSA come from the germline V gene. The CDR3 nucleotides are TGTGCCAGCAGCCCCAACGCTTATAGCGGGGGACCCTACGAGCAGTACTTC. As protein: CASSPNAYSGGPYEQYF.

This clonotype was detected only a few times. V gene TRBV2 combines with J gene TRBJ1-2; D may be TRBD1 (5 bases). V was shortened by 8 bases and J by 6 bases, with 16 bases between the two germline ends. The V gene's germline CDR1 is SNHLY and CDR2 FYNNEI. The CDR3 sequence is 13 residues long. CDR3 DNA: TGTGCCAGCCGTTCGTTTCCGGGACATGGCTACACCTTC. The encoded protein is CASRSFPGHGYTF. Supplemented by reference TRBV2 and TRBJ1-2, the full variable domain reads EPEVTQTPSHQVTQMGQEVILRCVPISNHLYFYWYRQILGQKVEFLVSFYNNEISEKSEIFDDQFSVERPDGSNFTLKIRSTKLEDSAMYFCASRSFPGHGYTFGSGTRLTVV.

Notes on this clonotype: This may be a read error, as it is one base from a much larger clone. The CDR3 sequence: CSASEPRGQETQYF. CDR3 DNA: TGCAGTGCTAGCGAACCCCGGGGACAAGAGACCCAGTACTTC. V gene TRBV20-1 combines with J gene TRBJ2-5, with D tentatively TRBD2 (5 bases). Germline values: CDR1 DFQATT, CDR2 SNEGSKA (reference sequence). The V end lost 3 bases, the J end lost 2 bases, and 13 bases lay between the germline ends. The CDR3 length is 14 residues.

A word on this clonotype: Given a much more abundant clone one base away, this may be a read error. CDR3 residues: CSVNTGNVSPLHF. CDR3 nucleotide sequence: TGCAGTGTCAACACAGGGAACGTCTCACCCCTCCACTTT. This sequence joins TRBV20-1 and TRBJ1-6, with D possibly being TRBD1 (6 bases). V was cut by 7 bases and J by 10 bases, with 17 bases left in between. CDR1 is DFQATT, CDR2 SNEGSKA, per germline (reference sequence). The CDR3 is made up of 13 amino acids.

The V call is TRBV5-6, the J call TRBJ1-2; D gene ambiguous. Germline values: CDR1 SGHDT, CDR2 YYEEEE. The CDR3 extends over 12 amino acids. V was pared by 6 bases and J by 3 bases, with 9 bases between. The CDR3: CASTLLDYGYTF. The CDR3 DNA sequence: TGTGCCAGCACCTTACTCGACTATGGCTACACCTTC.

The chain recombines TRBV7-3 with TRBJ1-6; 8 nucleotides line up with TRBD1. CDR3 size: 12 residues. V gave up 4 bases and J gave up 12 bases; unmatched junction bases: 2. The germline V gene encodes CDR1 SGHTA and CDR2 FQGTGA. In DNA form, the CDR3 reads TGTGCCAGCAGCTCCACAGGGGGACCCCTCCACTTT. Protein: CASSSTGGPLHF.

This sequence joins TRBV6-6 and TRBJ1-1; the D gene is possibly TRBD1 (6 bases). The germline CDR1 and CDR2 sequences are MNHNY and SVGAGI (reference sequence). The CDR3 is made up of 14 amino acids. V was cut by 3 bases and J by 1 base, with 9 bases left in between. CDR3 DNA: TGTGCCAGCAGTTATCCACAGGGGAACACTGAAGCTTTCTTT. Translated, it gives CASSYPQGNTEAFF.

The V call is TRBV18, the J call TRBJ1-1; D perhaps matches TRBD1 (6 bases). CDR1 and CDR2 (germline): KGHSH, LQKENI. The CDR3 is 15 residues long. Trimming removed 5 bases at V and 1 base at J, with 14 bases between. The DNA of the CDR3 is TGTGCCAGCTCAGCCCCAGAACAGGGGAACACTGAAGCTTTCTTT. This sequence encodes CASSAPEQGNTEAFF. Full variable domain (missing parts from reference TRBV18 and TRBJ1-1): NAGVMQNPRHLVRRRGQEARLRCSPMKGHSHVYWYRQLPEEGLKFMVYLQKENIIDESGMPKERFSAEFPKEGPSILRIQQVVRGDSAAYFCASSAPEQGNTEAFFGQGTRLTVV.

This clonotype was found many times. The V call is TRBV25-1, the J call TRBJ2-1, with TRBD1 identical over 7 bases. J gave up 2 bases and V 2 bases, and 6 bases lay outside the gene matches. This CDR3 comprises 16 residues. CDR1 and CDR2 (germline): MGHDK, SYGVNS. CDR3 protein: CASSEVQGDPYNEQFF. The DNA of the CDR3 is TGTGCCAGCAGTGAAGTGCAGGGGGACCCCTACAATGAGCAGTTCTTC.

This clonotype was seen only a few times. The CDR3 nucleotides are TGTGCCAGCAGCCATGAGCGGTATAGCAATCAGCCCCAGCATTTT. Protein: CASSHERYSNQPQHF. This rearrangement joins TRBV3-1 to TRBJ1-5; D remains ambiguous. V was clipped by 3 bases and J by 0 bases, with 9 bases between them. This CDR3 is built from 15 residues. Looked up from germline, CDR1 is LGHDT and CDR2 is YNNKEL (reference sequence).

This clonotype was counted a few times. The chain links TRBV7-2 to TRBJ2-1; the match to TRBD1 covers 8 bases. The germline V gene encodes CDR1 SGHTA and CDR2 FQGNSA. V shed 1 base and J 9 bases; nucleotides not matched to a gene: 8. The CDR3 contains 15 residues. CDR3 sequence reads: CASSLGGAGGTEQFF. The CDR3 region has the DNA TGTGCCAGCAGCTTAGGGGGGGCAGGGGGCACTGAGCAGTTCTTC.

The chain combines TRBV9 with TRBJ1-2; D perhaps matches TRBD1 (5 bases). CDR3 length: 14 amino acids. The V and J ends lost 0 bases and 6 bases respectively, with 12 bases between them. CDR1 and CDR2 from the germline V gene are SGDLS and YYNGEE. The CDR3 sequence: CASSVEGGGNGYTF. The CDR3 DNA is TGTGCCAGCAGCGTAGAAGGTGGGGGGAATGGCTACACCTTC.

The chain uses TRBV12-3 or TRBV12-4 and TRBJ1-1; D is unclear. Trimming pared 2 bases from V and 1 base from J, leaving 8 bases between. The CDR3 has 14 amino acids. DNA of the CDR3: TGTGCCAGCAGTTTATGGCAGAGGAACACTGAAGCTTTCTTT. It is translated as CASSLWQRNTEAFF.

The genes are TRBV19 and TRBJ1-1; 7 bases agree with TRBD1. The germline gives CDR1 LNHDA, CDR2 SQIVND (reference sequence). CDR3 size: 15 residues. J lost 3 bases, V lost 4 bases, and 8 bases had no gene match. The CDR3 nucleotides are TGTGCCAGTAGTAGACGACAGGGTGCGGACACTGAAGCTTTCTTT. It specifies CASSRRQGADTEAFF.

V gene TRBV4-2 combines with J gene TRBJ2-3; 8 bases map to TRBD2. With 5 bases clipped from V and 5 bases from J, the junction kept 9 bases outside the gene matches. The CDR3 runs to 15 residues. The germline V gene has CDR1 LGHNA and CDR2 YNFKEQ. The CDR3 loop reads CASSDPGLGLDTQYF. The CDR3 DNA reads as TGTGCCAGCAGCGATCCGGGACTAGGCTTAGATACGCAGTATTTT.

This chain joins TRBV9 and TRBJ2-2, with a possible D match to TRBD1 (6 bases). This CDR3 region has 14 residues. In germline, CDR1 is SGDLS, CDR2 YYNGEE. With 3 bases removed from V and 3 bases from J, the gap between germline ends came to 9 bases. In nucleotides, the CDR3 is TGTGCCAGCAGCGCGCGGACAGACACCGGGGAGCTGTTTTTT. Protein: CASSARTDTGELFF.

The chain combines TRBV5-1 with TRBJ2-5, with TRBD2 matching 10 bases. This CDR3 is built from 16 residues. Germline V gene sequence: CDR1 SGHRS, CDR2 YFSETQ. V shed 0 bases and J 3 bases; nucleotides not matched to a gene: 5. The CDR3 sequence: CASSLGLLAGEETQYF. The CDR3 DNA sequence: TGCGCCAGCAGCTTGGGGCTTCTAGCGGGGGAAGAGACCCAGTACTTC.

This clonotype appeared many times. The V call is TRBV20-1, the J call TRBJ1-6; the D gene is possibly TRBD1 (5 bases). The CDR3 is 15 amino acids. The germline CDR1 and CDR2 sequences are DFQATT and SNEGSKA (reference sequence). Trimming cost V 0 bases and J 8 bases, with 14 bases left between them. In DNA, the CDR3 is TGCAGTGCTAGAGATTCAGGGCAGGGTGATTCACCCCTCCACTTT. It specifies CSARDSGQGDSPLHF.

The chain recombines TRBV20-1 with TRBJ2-5; TRBD2 matches 12 bases. With 1 base clipped from V and 1 base from J, the junction kept 1 base outside the gene matches. This CDR3 has 15 amino acids. The V gene's germline CDR1 is DFQATT and CDR2 SNEGSKA (reference sequence). The CDR3 DNA reads as TGCAGTGCTAGAGGGACTAGCGGGGTCCAAGAGACCCAGTACTTC. Protein product: CSARGTSGVQETQYF.

The chain links TRBV5-5 to TRBJ1-1; D may be TRBD1 (5 bases). The CDR3 totals 15 residues. Germline V gene lookup returns CDR1 SGHKS and CDR2 YYEKEE (reference sequence). The germline V and J ends were trimmed by 1 base and 1 base, with 11 bases remaining between them. The CDR3, as DNA: TGTGCCAGCAGCTTGCATGGACAAGCGAACACTGAAGCTTTCTTT. Its translation: CASSLHGQANTEAFF.